Sequencing of this T cell receptor (beta chain) was carried out in a study of metastatic and nonmetastatic thyroid tumors. General observations from the study: Malignant tumors reportedly showed significantly higher TCR beta diversity than benign nodules in both blood and tumor.

None of the patients had undergone any treatment ahead of thyroid surgery. The CDR3 totals 14 residues. Germline V gene data show CDR1 as KGHDR and CDR2 as SFDVKD. Regarding this clone: Its target is unknown. One end of the junction is discordant with germline, which a read error may explain.

MiXCR reprocessed the PCR reads for TCRdb. The sample lists 43,000 or so clones, roughly 3.9% occurring once. The sequenced sample was blood. This receptor was taken from a female donor with papillary thyroid cancer or a benign thyroid nodule (not recorded which). Some clones in this sample may be carry-over from other donors' samples. The chain employs TRBV24-1 and TRBJ1-2; D is perhaps TRBD1 (6 bases). Written as DNA, the CDR3 is TGTGGCACCAGTGATTGGGACACGGAATTTGGCTACACCTTC. It specifies CGTSDWDTEFGYTF.